This T cell receptor (beta chain) was recorded in a study of blood T cell repertoires in COVID-19. Whole-study context: Both acute and convalescent COVID-19 samples were obtained from the United States, Italy and Spain. The cDNA or gDNA used as material had been derived from T cells, B-cell-depleted T cells, or PBMCs.

Germline V CDR1 and CDR2: SEHNR, FQNEAQ (reference sequence). This CDR3 spans 16 amino acids. J was trimmed by 4 bases and V by 4 bases; bases with no gene match: 8. Clones were read by immunoSEQ multiplex PCR, and TCRdb kept only the in-frame ones, dropping some. The data show around 300,000 clones, 70% to 90% seen once. The sequenced sample consisted of peripheral blood. This rearrangement joins TRBV7-9 to TRBJ1-3, with TRBD1 matching over 9 bases. The sequence came from a woman between 45 and 65 years old with active or convalescent COVID-19. The DNA for the CDR3 is TGTGCCAGCAGCTCCGTGGACAGGGGTCGGGGAAACACCATATATTTT. Residues: CASSSVDRGRGNTIYF.